A single sample is the source of the 4 T cell receptor beta chains below, sequenced in a study of blood T cell repertoires in COVID-19. Clones were read by immunoSEQ multiplex PCR, and TCRdb kept only the in-frame ones, dropping some. The sample holds under 500,000 clones, around 91% seen once. The sequenced sample was PBMCs or T cells enriched from blood (not recorded which). Source of these receptors: a man aged 30 to 45 who had recovered from COVID-19.

CDR3 coding DNA: TGCAGTGCTAGTGACAGGATTAACTATGGCTACACCTTC. It codes for CSASDRINYGYTF. The chain couples TRBV20-1 to TRBJ1-2; D perhaps matches TRBD1 (6 bases). V was pared by 3 bases and J by 1 base, with 9 bases between. Per the germline V gene, CDR1 is DFQATT and CDR2 is SNEGSKA (reference sequence). This CDR3 is 13 amino acids long.

The V gene is TRBV12-3 or TRBV12-4, the J gene TRBJ1-2; D call uncertain. The V end lost 5 bases, the J end lost 6 bases, and 10 bases lay between the germline ends. This CDR3 is 12 amino acids long. CDR3 in DNA: TGTGCCAGCAGTCTGGGCAGGAATGGCTACACCTTC. This encodes CASSLGRNGYTF.

The chain recombines TRBV5-4 with TRBJ2-3; TRBD1 agrees at 9 bases. Germline CDR1 SGHNT, CDR2 YYREEE (reference sequence). The V gene end was trimmed by 3 bases and the J gene end by 2 bases; junction bases not matched to a gene: 10. The CDR3 covers 17 residues. CDR3: CASSSDLGQGLTDTQYF. The CDR3 nucleotides read TGTGCCAGCAGCTCAGACCTGGGACAGGGCCTCACAGATACGCAGTATTTT. Variable domain in full (rest from reference TRBV5-4 and TRBJ2-3): ETGVTQSPTHLIKTRGQQVTLRCSSQSGHNTVSWYQQALGQGPQFIFQYYREEENGRGNFPPRFSGLQFPNYSSELNVNALELDDSALYLCASSSDLGQGLTDTQYFGPGTRLTVL.

In its sample, this clone was seen a few times. The chain links TRBV6-5 to TRBJ1-6; a possible D gene is TRBD1 (5 bases). V was cut by 2 bases and J by 5 bases, with 10 bases left in between. The length of the CDR3 is 15 residues. CDR1 is MNHEY, CDR2 SVGAGI, per germline. CDR3 amino acids: CASSYEGTHNSPLHF. The DNA for the CDR3 is TGTGCCAGCAGTTACGAGGGGACTCATAATTCACCCCTCCACTTT.